The rows below give T cell receptor beta chains drawn from one sample of a study of blood T cell repertoires in COVID-19. Data came from immunoSEQ multiplex PCR; TCRdb stores just in-frame clones and leaves some out. This repertoire shows around 55,000 clones, about 87% found once; its top ten account for approximately 3.7%. The sequencing input was peripheral blood. Receptors were obtained from a man aged 40-50 years with COVID-19, enrolled during active disease. Both conserved end residues are part of each CDR3. The D gene is left open where the match is weak. A row's size may be missing; if present it is once, few, many or a size class.

V gene	D gene	J gene	clone size	CDR3 DNA	CDR3 protein
TRBV7-8	-	TRBJ2-1	-	TGTGCCAGCAGCTTAGAGGCGGGTTACAATGAGCAGTTCTTC	CASSLEAGYNEQFF
TRBV19	-	TRBJ2-2	few	TGTGCCAGTACCCCCCCGGGGGTTGGTAGCACCGGGGAGCTGTTTTTT	CASTPPGVGSTGELFF
TRBV4-1	TRBD2	TRBJ2-5	-	TGCGCCAGTGCAGCGGGAGGGGGTGCAGGAGAGACCCAGTACTTC	CASAAGGGAGETQYF
TRBV19	TRBD1	TRBJ2-5	-	TGTGCCAGTAGTATCACCCGACAGGGAGAACGGACCCAGTACTTC	CASSITRQGERTQYF
TRBV11-2	TRBD2	TRBJ2-7	-	TGTGCCAGCAGCTTAAAAGGGGGGGGACTAGACTCCTACGAGCAGTACTTC	CASSLKGGGLDSYEQYF
TRBV5-8	TRBD2	TRBJ2-7	-	TGTGCCAGCAGCCCTATAGCGGGAGGGCCCTTCGAGCAGTACTTC	CASSPIAGGPFEQYF
TRBV28	TRBD1	TRBJ2-3	once	TGTGCCAGCACTTCACAGGGGGGTGGGTCCCACTCAAATAAGCCTAGCACAGATACGCAGTATTTT	CASTSQGGGSHSNKPSTDTQYF
TRBV23-1	-	TRBJ2-7	-	TGCGCCAGCAGTCAATGGTCCCGATTGGAGGACCACTACGAGCAGTACTTC	CASSQWSRLEDHYEQYF
TRBV11-1	-	TRBJ2-1	-	TGTGCCAGCAGCCGGGACAACTCCTACAATGAGCAGTTCTTC	CASSRDNSYNEQFF
TRBV5-6	-	TRBJ1-1	-	TGTGCCAGCAGCTTGCTTTCGGGGACTGAAGCTTTCTTT	CASSLLSGTEAFF
TRBV5-4	-	TRBJ1-4	-	TGTGCCAGCAGCTTGGGGGGGCGGGAGCCTAATGAAAAACTGTTTTTT	CASSLGGREPNEKLFF
TRBV5-5	-	TRBJ2-1	-	TGTGCCAGCAGCTTGAAAGTTTTAGGGAGCCATGAGCAGTTCTTC	CASSLKVLGSHEQFF
TRBV5-4	TRBD1	TRBJ2-5	-	TGTGCCAGCAGCACGGGGACAGGGGCCCGTCAAGAGACCCAGTACTTC	CASSTGTGARQETQYF
TRBV15	TRBD2	TRBJ2-2	-	TGTGCCACCAGCAGAGAGCGGGGGAACGGGGAGCTGTTTTTT	CATSRERGNGELFF
TRBV2	-	TRBJ1-6	few	TGTGCCAGCAGTGGAGATTCACCCCTCCACTTT	CASSGDSPLHF
TRBV29-1	-	TRBJ2-5	-	TGCAGCGTTGACTGGGCCCCCGAGACCCAGTACTTC	CSVDWAPETQYF
TRBV7-9	TRBD1	TRBJ2-7	few	TGTGCCAGCAGCCACCGGGACAGATACGAGCAGTACTTC	CASSHRDRYEQYF
TRBV28	-	TRBJ1-1	-	TGTGCCAGCAGGACAGGAGGCATGAACACTGAAGCTTTCTTT	CASRTGGMNTEAFF
TRBV5-1	TRBD1	TRBJ2-3	-	TGCGCCAGCAGCTTGGAGGGACAGGTCACAGATACGCAGTATTTT	CASSLEGQVTDTQYF
TRBV6-5	TRBD2	TRBJ2-1	-	TGTGCCAGCAGTCTGGGAGGGAGTTTTCTTAATGAGCAGTTCTTC	CASSLGGSFLNEQFF
TRBV6-1	-	TRBJ2-7	-	TGTGCCAGCAGTGAATCACAGGGGGGGTACGAGCAGTACTTC	CASSESQGGYEQYF
TRBV7-8	-	TRBJ2-5	-	TGTGCCAGCAGCTTAACAGGGAGTCTTGGCGAGGAGACCCAGTACTTC	CASSLTGSLGEETQYF
TRBV7-9	TRBD1	TRBJ1-5	-	TGTGCCAGCAGCTTCGGACAGGGGTCGAATAGCAATCAGCCCCAGCATTTT	CASSFGQGSNSNQPQHF
TRBV5-8	-	TRBJ1-3	-	TGTGCCAGCAGCTTGGGTCCCTTCGGAAACACCATATATTTT	CASSLGPFGNTIYF
TRBV7-8	TRBD2	TRBJ2-7	-	TGTGCCAGCAGCTTAGGTCTAGCGGGAGTCTCCGAGCAGTACTTC	CASSLGLAGVSEQYF